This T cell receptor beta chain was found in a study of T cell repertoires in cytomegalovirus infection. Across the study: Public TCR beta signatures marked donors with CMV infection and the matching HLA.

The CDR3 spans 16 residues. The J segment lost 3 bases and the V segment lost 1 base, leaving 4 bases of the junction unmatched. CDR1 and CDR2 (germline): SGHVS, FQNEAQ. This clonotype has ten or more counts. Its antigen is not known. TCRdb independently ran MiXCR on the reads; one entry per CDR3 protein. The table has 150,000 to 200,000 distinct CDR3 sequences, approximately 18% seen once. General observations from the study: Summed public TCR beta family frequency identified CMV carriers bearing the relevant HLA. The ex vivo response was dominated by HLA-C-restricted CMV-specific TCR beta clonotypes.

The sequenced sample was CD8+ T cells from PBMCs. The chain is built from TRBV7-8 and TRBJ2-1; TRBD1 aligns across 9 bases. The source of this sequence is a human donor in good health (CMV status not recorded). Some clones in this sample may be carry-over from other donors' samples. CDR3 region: CASSLVGQGIYNEQFF. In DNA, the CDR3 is TGTGCCAGCAGCTTAGTGGGACAGGGTATCTACAATGAGCAGTTCTTC.